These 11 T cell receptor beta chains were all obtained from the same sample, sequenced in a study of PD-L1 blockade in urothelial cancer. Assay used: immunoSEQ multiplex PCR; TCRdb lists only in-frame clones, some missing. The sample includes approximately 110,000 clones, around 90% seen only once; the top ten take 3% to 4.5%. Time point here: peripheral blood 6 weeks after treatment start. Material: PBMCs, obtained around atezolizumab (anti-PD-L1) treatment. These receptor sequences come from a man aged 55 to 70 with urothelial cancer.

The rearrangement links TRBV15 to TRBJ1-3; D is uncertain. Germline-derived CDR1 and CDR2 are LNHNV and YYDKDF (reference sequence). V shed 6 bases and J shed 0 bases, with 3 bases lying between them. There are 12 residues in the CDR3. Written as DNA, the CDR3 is TGTGCCACCAGGAGCTCTGGAAACACCATATATTTT. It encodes CATRSSGNTIYF.

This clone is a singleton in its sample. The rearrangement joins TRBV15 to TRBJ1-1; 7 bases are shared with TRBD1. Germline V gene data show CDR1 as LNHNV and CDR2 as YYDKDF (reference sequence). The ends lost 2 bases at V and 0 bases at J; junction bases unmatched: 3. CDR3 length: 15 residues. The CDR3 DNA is TGTGCCACCAGCAGACCGGGACAGATGAACACTGAAGCTTTCTTT. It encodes CATSRPGQMNTEAFF.

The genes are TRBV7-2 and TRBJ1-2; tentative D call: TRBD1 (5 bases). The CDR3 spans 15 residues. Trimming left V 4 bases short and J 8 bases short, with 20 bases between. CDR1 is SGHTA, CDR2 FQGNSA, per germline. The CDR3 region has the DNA TGTGCCAGCAGCTCCCGATCTGGGGGGGTATGGGGCTACACCTTC. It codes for CASSSRSGGVWGYTF.

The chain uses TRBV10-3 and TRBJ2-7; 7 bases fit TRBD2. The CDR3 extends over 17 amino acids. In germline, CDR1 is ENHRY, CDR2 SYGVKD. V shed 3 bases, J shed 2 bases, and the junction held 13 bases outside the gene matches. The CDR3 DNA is TGTGCCATCAGTGACGCGGGGGTAAGGGAATCCCCCTACGAGCAGTACTTC. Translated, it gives CAISDAGVRESPYEQYF.

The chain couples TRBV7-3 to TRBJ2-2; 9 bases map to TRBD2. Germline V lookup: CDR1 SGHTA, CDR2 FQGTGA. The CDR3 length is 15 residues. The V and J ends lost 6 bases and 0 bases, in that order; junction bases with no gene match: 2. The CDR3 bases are TGTGCCAGCAGGCGGGGGGGCCCGAACACCGGGGAGCTGTTTTTT. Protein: CASRRGGPNTGELFF.

This CDR3 reads CASSARTGLNEKLFF. The CDR3 DNA follows: TGTGCCAGCAGTGCGAGGACAGGGCTTAATGAAAAACTGTTTTTT. This chain joins TRBV2 and TRBJ1-4; 8 nucleotides agree with TRBD1. Germline V gene data show CDR1 as SNHLY and CDR2 as FYNNEI. V gave up 4 bases and J gave up 4 bases; unmatched junction bases: 5. This CDR3 spans 15 amino acids.

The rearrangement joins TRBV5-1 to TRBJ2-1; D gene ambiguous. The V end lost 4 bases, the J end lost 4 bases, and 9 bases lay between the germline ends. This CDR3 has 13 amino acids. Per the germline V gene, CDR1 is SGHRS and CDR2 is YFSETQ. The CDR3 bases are TGCGCCAGCAGCCCAGACACATACAATGAGCAGTTCTTC. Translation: CASSPDTYNEQFF.

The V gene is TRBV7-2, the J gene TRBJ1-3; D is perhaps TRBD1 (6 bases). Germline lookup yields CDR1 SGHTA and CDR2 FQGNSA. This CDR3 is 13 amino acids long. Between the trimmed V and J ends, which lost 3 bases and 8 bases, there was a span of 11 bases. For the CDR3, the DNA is TGTGCCAGCAGCTTTCCACAGGGTTACACCATATATTTT. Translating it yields CASSFPQGYTIYF.

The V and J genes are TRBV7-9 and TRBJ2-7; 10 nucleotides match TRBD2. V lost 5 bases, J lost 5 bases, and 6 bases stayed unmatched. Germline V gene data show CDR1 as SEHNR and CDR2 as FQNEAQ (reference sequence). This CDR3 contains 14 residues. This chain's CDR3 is CASSPAGGPHEQYF. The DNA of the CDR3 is TGTGCCAGCAGCCCAGCGGGAGGGCCCCACGAGCAGTACTTC.

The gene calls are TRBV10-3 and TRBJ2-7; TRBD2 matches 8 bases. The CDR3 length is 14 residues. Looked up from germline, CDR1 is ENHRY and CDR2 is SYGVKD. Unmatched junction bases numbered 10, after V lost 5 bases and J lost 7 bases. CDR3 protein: CAISPGLGDLEQYF. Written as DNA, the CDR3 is TGTGCCATCAGTCCGGGACTAGGGGACCTGGAGCAGTACTTC.

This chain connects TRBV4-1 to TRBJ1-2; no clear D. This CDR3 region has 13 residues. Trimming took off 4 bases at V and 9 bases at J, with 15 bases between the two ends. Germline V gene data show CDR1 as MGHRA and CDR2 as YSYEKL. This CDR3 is CASSPPGSVRYTF. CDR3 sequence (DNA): TGCGCCAGCAGCCCGCCGGGAAGCGTACGCTACACCTTC.